A single sample gave rise to the 13 T cell receptor beta chains below, sequenced in a study of identical twins. TCRdb re-called the 5' RACE reads with MiXCR, one entry per CDR3 protein. The table has approximately 230,000 distinct CDR3 sequences, 5% to 7% seen once. These data also formed part of another study, on T cells expressing NK-cell markers.

Material: CD8+ T cells sorted from blood. These receptors were taken from a woman aged 18-35 years in good health.

This clonotype was seen repeatedly, ten times or more. The chain uses TRBV27 and TRBJ2-3, with 7 bases lining up with TRBD2. V shed 6 bases, J shed 5 bases, and the junction held 17 bases outside the gene matches. CDR1 is MNHEY, CDR2 SMNVEV, per germline (reference sequence). The CDR3 covers 17 residues. CDR3: CASSLTGAGVSEDTQYF. As DNA, the CDR3 is TGTGCCAGCAGCCTCACTGGGGCGGGAGTCAGCGAAGATACGCAGTATTTT.

This clonotype has more than one count but fewer than ten. The V gene is TRBV5-5, the J gene TRBJ2-2; D may be TRBD1 (5 bases). The CDR3 totals 14 residues. Between the trimmed V and J ends, which lost 5 bases and 3 bases, there was a span of 11 bases. CDR1 is SGHKS and CDR2 is YYEKEE in the germline V gene (reference sequence). The CDR3 sequence is CASRPTAYTGELFF. The CDR3 nucleotides read TGTGCCAGCAGGCCGACAGCGTACACCGGGGAGCTGTTTTTT. Combining the CDR3 with reference TRBV5-5 and TRBJ2-2 gives the whole variable domain DAGVTQSPTHLIKTRGQQVTLRCSPISGHKSVSWYQQVLGQGPQFIFQYYEKEERGRGNFPDRFSARQFPNYSSELNVNALLLGDSALYLCASRPTAYTGELFFGEGSRLTVL.

There are a few counts of this clonotype. The rearrangement uses TRBV12-3 or TRBV12-4 and TRBJ2-5; 12 bases are a match to TRBD2. CDR3 length: 15 amino acids. V trimming: 4 bases; J trimming: 6 bases; junction bases outside the gene matches: 6. The CDR3 reads CASSSSGGATKTQYF. CDR3 nucleotides: TGTGCCAGCAGTTCTAGCGGGGGGGCCACGAAGACCCAGTACTTC.

This clonotype was detected ten times or more. V gene TRBV29-1 combines with J gene TRBJ1-1; D is uncertain. This CDR3 is built from 12 residues. Trimming stripped 4 bases from V and 4 bases from J, with 10 bases between. Germline CDR1 and CDR2: SQVTM and ANQGSEA. The CDR3 protein is CSVGRVGTEAFF. DNA of the CDR3: TGCAGCGTTGGTAGGGTTGGCACTGAAGCTTTCTTT.

With respect to this clonotype: A junction boundary mismatches the germline segment, possibly from a read error. The V gene is TRBV9, the J gene TRBJ2-1; the match to TRBD2 covers 13 bases. In germline, CDR1 is SGDLS, CDR2 YYNGEE. This CDR3 comprises 16 residues. The CDR3 region is CVSSVEGTSGANEQFF. The CDR3 DNA follows: TGTGTCAGCAGCGTAGAAGGGACTAGCGGGGCCAATGAGCAGTTCTTC.

This clonotype has more than one count but fewer than ten. CDR3 sequence reads: CASSVGAGNQPQHF. In DNA form, the CDR3 reads TGTGCCAGCAGCGTAGGGGCAGGGAATCAGCCCCAGCATTTT. This chain joins TRBV9 and TRBJ1-5; a weak D match, TRBD1 (5 bases). The CDR3 is 14 residues long. Germline V gene data show CDR1 as SGDLS and CDR2 as YYNGEE. The ends were cut back, 0 bases at V and 4 bases at J, with 8 bases in the middle.

V gene TRBV7-8 combines with J gene TRBJ2-1; 7 bases are a match to TRBD2. The CDR3 has 13 amino acids. J was trimmed by 7 bases and V by 5 bases; bases with no gene match: 5. Germline V gene data show CDR1 as SGHVS and CDR2 as FQNEAQ. CDR3 sequence reads: CASSPLAENEQFF. Here the CDR3 DNA reads TGTGCCAGCAGCCCTCTAGCGGAAAATGAGCAGTTCTTC.

The genes are TRBV19 and TRBJ2-7; 7 nucleotides match TRBD1. This CDR3 has 15 residues. The V gene end was trimmed by 1 base and the J gene end by 0 bases; junction bases not matched to a gene: 3. The germline CDR1 and CDR2 sequences are LNHDA and SQIVND (reference sequence). The CDR3 loop reads CASSIAGTASYEQYF. CDR3 bases: TGTGCCAGTAGTATAGCGGGGACAGCCTCCTACGAGCAGTACTTC.

This clonotype was picked up many times. CDR3 sequence (DNA): TGCGCCAGCAGTAACGGACAGGGCCACTATGGCTACACCTTC. Translating gives CASSNGQGHYGYTF. This chain links TRBV10-2 with TRBJ1-2, with 8 bases lining up with TRBD1. Germline V gene sequence: CDR1 WSHSY, CDR2 SAAADI. J lost 3 bases, V lost 5 bases, and 5 bases had no gene match. The CDR3 is 14 amino acids.

This clonotype was found many times. V is TRBV5-1 and J is TRBJ2-1; the D is unclear. Per the germline V gene, CDR1 is SGHRS and CDR2 is YFSETQ. The ends were cut back, 1 base at V and 6 bases at J, with 5 bases in the middle. The CDR3 consists of 12 residues. The CDR3 spells CASSLNANEQFF. Here the CDR3 DNA reads TGCGCCAGCAGCTTGAATGCCAATGAGCAGTTCTTC.

V gene TRBV3-1 combines with J gene TRBJ1-2, with 7 bases matching TRBD1. The germline V gene encodes CDR1 LGHDT and CDR2 YNNKEL (reference sequence). This CDR3 is 13 amino acids long. V lost 4 bases, J lost 2 bases, and 1 base stayed unmatched. CDR3 region: CASSRRGNYGYTF. The CDR3 coding sequence is TGTGCCAGCAGCCGCAGGGGGAACTATGGCTACACCTTC.

This clonotype was seen just once. As the CDR3 is not closed by the conserved phenylalanine or tryptophan, this likely results from a read error. The rearrangement uses TRBV4-2 and TRBJ1-2; no reliable D call. CDR3 length: 13 residues. CDR1 is LGHNA, CDR2 YNFKEQ, per germline. The V gene lost 1 base and the J gene lost 7 bases, with 10 bases spanning the gap. CDR3 amino acids: CASSQGKGSGYTC. The CDR3 DNA reads TGTGCCAGCAGCCAAGGAAAGGGAAGTGGCTACACCTGC.

This chain joins TRBV5-6 and TRBJ2-3, with TRBD2 as a possible D gene (5 bases). CDR3 length equals 12 residues. In germline, CDR1 is SGHDT, CDR2 YYEEEE. The V end lost 3 bases, the J end lost 7 bases, and 9 bases lay between the germline ends. CDR3 sequence (DNA): TGTGCCAGCAGCTCGGCTAGCAATACGCAGTATTTT. Encoded protein: CASSSASNTQYF.